Given below is one T cell receptor (beta chain) in context. This sample was taken from a study of blood T cell repertoires in COVID-19. Study overall: The United States, Italy and Spain supplied acute and convalescent COVID-19 samples. T cells, B-cell-depleted T cells, or PBMCs supplied cDNA or gDNA.

Authors' data handling: Reference gene primer amplification in the assay estimated nucleated cell counts. Assay: immunoSEQ multiplex PCR; the TCRdb copy retains only in-frame clones and omits some. D and trimming come from the DNA, and the V and J calls and clone size come from that table. The sample has under 350,000 clones; around nine tenths are singletons. Followed over time, Seattle patients had been enrolled while infection was active. This CDR3 region has 14 residues. V was clipped by 5 bases and J by 0 bases, with 10 bases between them. CDR1 is MGHRA, CDR2 YSYEKL, per germline. Sequencing was performed on peripheral blood. This sequence was found in a woman aged 30 to 39 with COVID-19, enrolled during active disease. V and J are TRBV4-1 and TRBJ1-1; D is perhaps TRBD1 (5 bases). CDR3 region: CASSYLTVNTEAFF. The CDR3 bases are TGCGCCAGCAGCTACCTGACAGTGAACACTGAAGCTTTCTTT.